This T cell receptor (beta chain) was sequenced in a study of blood T cell repertoires in COVID-19. Study summary: Samples taken during acute and convalescent COVID-19 were collected in the United States, Italy and Spain. Sources were T cells, B-cell-depleted T cells, or PBMCs; the material itself was cDNA or gDNA.

Trimming removed 1 base from V and 0 bases from J; junction bases left unmatched: 12. CDR3 length equals 18 residues. Germline CDR1 reads GTSNPN; CDR2 reads SVGIG (reference sequence). Original analysis: Reference gene primer amplification in the assay estimated nucleated cell counts. The assay was immunoSEQ multiplex PCR, and TCRdb's table has in-frame clones only and misses some. V and J calls plus clone size are reproduced from that table; the DNA served to infer D and trimming. The sample contains 100,000 to 150,000 clones, approximately 87% of which appear only once. Input material: peripheral blood. The sequence was collected from a woman aged 50 to 60 with acute or convalescent COVID-19. The rearrangement links TRBV30 to TRBJ1-5; 7 bases map to TRBD1. The CDR3 region is CAWSAQRGGLDSNQPQHF. Here the CDR3 DNA reads TGTGCCTGGAGTGCCCAACGAGGGGGCCTGGATAGCAATCAGCCCCAGCATTTT.